The 2 T cell receptor beta chains below come from one sample, sequenced in a study of CD8 T cells in ankylosing spondylitis. TCRdb used MiXCR to reprocess the 5' RACE reads, holding one entry per CDR3 protein. Among roughly 230,000 distinct CDR3 sequences listed, about a sixth were seen once. The sample consisted of blood, either unsorted or a sorted T cell fraction (not recorded which). The receptors stem from a male donor with ankylosing spondylitis or in good health (not recorded which).

V usage is TRBV6-1 and J usage is TRBJ2-5; TRBD2 is a possible D gene (5 bases). Trimming took off 1 base at V and 0 bases at J, with 15 bases between the two ends. This CDR3 has 17 residues. Germline V gene data show CDR1 as MNHNS and CDR2 as SASEGT. The CDR3 reads CASSEGVGVSYQETQYF. For the CDR3, the DNA is TGTGCCAGCAGTGAAGGGGTGGGAGTCAGTTACCAAGAGACCCAGTACTTC.

The rearrangement joins TRBV2 to TRBJ2-1; D might be TRBD2 (5 bases). The CDR3 sequence is 21 residues long. The germline gives CDR1 SNHLY, CDR2 FYNNEI. V was shortened by 2 bases and J by 0 bases, with 26 bases between the two germline ends. The CDR3 DNA is TGTGCCAGCAGTGAAATTTTCTACGGGATGTCGCGAGGGAACTCCTACAATGAGCAGTTCTTC. Translation gives CASSEIFYGMSRGNSYNEQFF. The variable domain in full, completed from reference TRBV2 and TRBJ2-1, reads EPEVTQTPSHQVTQMGQEVILRCVPISNHLYFYWYRQILGQKVEFLVSFYNNEISEKSEIFDDQFSVERPDGSNFTLKIRSTKLEDSAMYFCASSEIFYGMSRGNSYNEQFFGPGTRLTVL.